This entry concerns a single TCR beta chain. These data are taken from a study of shared clonotypes between healthy human individuals. About the study: The plates for each donor numbered three CD4 naive, three CD4 memory, two CD8 naive and one CD8 memory.

The assay was immunoSEQ multiplex PCR, and TCRdb's table has in-frame clones only and misses some. This sample has around 1.1 million clones, with around 78% found just once. CDR1 is ENHRY and CDR2 is SYGVKD in the germline V gene. Trimming pared 1 base from V and 6 bases from J, leaving 4 bases between. This CDR3 region has 11 residues. This TCR was recovered from a man between 18 and 29 years old in good health. Some clones in this sample may be carry-over from other donors' samples. The chain carries TRBV10-3 and TRBJ2-7; D is undetermined. The source material was memory CD4+ T cells from PBMCs. Subset specified: CD45RA-negative fraction. The CDR3 protein is CAISELREQYF. DNA for the CDR3: TGTGCCATCAGTGAGTTGCGCGAGCAGTACTTC.